This TCR beta chain is drawn from a study of blood T cell repertoires in COVID-19. V shed 5 bases and J shed 0 bases, with 13 bases lying between them. The CDR3 spans 15 residues. CDR1 SGHRS and CDR2 YFSETQ come from the germline V gene. The table came from immunoSEQ multiplex PCR; TCRdb's copy has only in-frame clones and leaves some out. The sample shows approximately 270,000 clones, roughly 84% of them seen only once. The sequencing sample was made of peripheral blood. The chain joins TRBV5-1 to TRBJ2-3; D may be TRBD2 (7 bases). This clonotype was obtained from a person aged 65 to 85 with COVID-19, enrolled during active disease. CDR3 residues: CASRGGAQSTDTQYF. The DNA of the CDR3 is TGCGCCAGCAGGGGGGGGGCGCAAAGCACAGATACGCAGTATTTT.